This T cell receptor beta chain was obtained from a study of beta chain features in type 1 diabetes. Regarding the study as a whole: All four CD4+ subsets of Type 1 diabetes patients contained TCRB CDR3s that were moderately but significantly shorter.

V was pared by 8 bases and J by 7 bases, with 15 bases of the junction left unmatched. Germline V gene data show CDR1 as GTSNPN and CDR2 as SVGIG (reference sequence). The CDR3 runs to 15 residues. The authors reverse transcribed all of the isolated RNA, so sequencing captured expressed TCRB transcripts. Measured with immunoSEQ multiplex PCR; TCRdb has only the in-frame clones, and not every one. This repertoire shows about 260,000 clones, roughly 20% found once; its top ten account for less than 0.035%. As to this clone: What it binds is not known.

The chain is built from TRBV30 and TRBJ2-2, with 8 bases that match TRBD2. Sequencing input: naive CD4+ T cells from blood. The sequence derives from a woman aged 40 to 49 with type 1 diabetes. The CDR3 nucleotides read TGTGCCCGAGAGGGGGGTAGCGGGACGGGCGGGGAGCTGTTTTTT. Protein product: CAREGGSGTGGELFF.